This TCR beta chain originates from a study of beta chain features in type 1 diabetes. The study, taken as a whole, reports: Among all four CD4+ subsets, Type 1 diabetes patients had TCRB CDR3s that were moderately but significantly shorter.

Investigators reverse transcribed all isolated RNA, so they sequenced expressed TCRB transcripts. Clones were read by immunoSEQ multiplex PCR, and TCRdb kept only the in-frame ones, dropping some. Of about 14,000 clones listed, 55% to 70% are singletons. Details on this clone: The antigen is undetermined.

J was trimmed by 0 bases and V by 4 bases; bases with no gene match: 6. This CDR3 is 16 amino acids long. Germline V gives CDR1 SGHTA, CDR2 FQGNSA. The TCR sequence derives from a woman aged 18-35 years with type 1 diabetes. Sequencing input: stem cell memory CD4+ T cells from blood. The chain carries TRBV7-2 and TRBJ1-3, with 7 bases that match TRBD1. CDR3 DNA sequence: TGTGCCAGCAGCTCCAAGGGGGCCAGCTCTGGAAACACCATATATTTT. It codes for CASSSKGASSGNTIYF.